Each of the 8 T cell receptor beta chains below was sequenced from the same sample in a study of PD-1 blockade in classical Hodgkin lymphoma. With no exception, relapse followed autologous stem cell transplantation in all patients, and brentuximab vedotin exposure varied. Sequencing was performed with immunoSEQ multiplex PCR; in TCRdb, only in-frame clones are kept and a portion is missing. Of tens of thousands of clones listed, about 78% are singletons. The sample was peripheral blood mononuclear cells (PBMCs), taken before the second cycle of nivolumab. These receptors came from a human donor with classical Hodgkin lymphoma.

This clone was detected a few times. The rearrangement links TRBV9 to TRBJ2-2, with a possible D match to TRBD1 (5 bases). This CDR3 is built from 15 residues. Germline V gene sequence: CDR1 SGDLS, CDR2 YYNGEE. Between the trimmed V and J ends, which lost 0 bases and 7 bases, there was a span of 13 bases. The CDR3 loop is CASSVDGRVGGELFF. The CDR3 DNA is TGTGCCAGCAGCGTAGATGGCAGGGTAGGCGGGGAGCTGTTTTTT.

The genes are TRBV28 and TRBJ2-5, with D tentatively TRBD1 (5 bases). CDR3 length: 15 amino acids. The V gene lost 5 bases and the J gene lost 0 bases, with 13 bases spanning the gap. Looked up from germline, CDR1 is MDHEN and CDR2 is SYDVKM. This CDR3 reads CASSGYDSNQETQYF. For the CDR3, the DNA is TGTGCCAGCAGTGGGTATGACAGTAACCAAGAGACCCAGTACTTC.

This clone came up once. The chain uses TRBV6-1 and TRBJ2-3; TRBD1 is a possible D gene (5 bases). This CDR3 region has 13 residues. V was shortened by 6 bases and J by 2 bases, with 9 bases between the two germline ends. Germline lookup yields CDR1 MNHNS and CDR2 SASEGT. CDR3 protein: CASRFGATDTQYF. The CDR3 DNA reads TGTGCCAGCAGATTTGGGGCCACAGATACGCAGTATTTT.

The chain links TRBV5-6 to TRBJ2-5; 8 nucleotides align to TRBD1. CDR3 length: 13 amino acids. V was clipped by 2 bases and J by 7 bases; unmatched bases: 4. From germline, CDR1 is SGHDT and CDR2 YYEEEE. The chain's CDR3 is CASSLGQGGTQYF. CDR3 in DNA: TGTGCCAGCAGCTTAGGACAGGGCGGGACCCAGTACTTC.

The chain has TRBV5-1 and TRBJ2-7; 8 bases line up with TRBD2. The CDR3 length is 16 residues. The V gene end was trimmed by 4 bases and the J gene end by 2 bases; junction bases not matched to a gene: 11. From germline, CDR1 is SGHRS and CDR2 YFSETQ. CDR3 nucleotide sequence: TGCGCCAGCAGCCCGCCGCGTAGCGGGGAGACCTACGAGCAGTACTTC. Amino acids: CASSPPRSGETYEQYF. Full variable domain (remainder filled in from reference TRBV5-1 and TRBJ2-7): KAGVTQTPRYLIKTRGQQVTLSCSPISGHRSVSWYQQTPGQGLQFLFEYFSETQRNKGNFPGRFSGRQFSNSRSEMNVSTLELGDSALYLCASSPPRSGETYEQYFGPGTRLTVT.

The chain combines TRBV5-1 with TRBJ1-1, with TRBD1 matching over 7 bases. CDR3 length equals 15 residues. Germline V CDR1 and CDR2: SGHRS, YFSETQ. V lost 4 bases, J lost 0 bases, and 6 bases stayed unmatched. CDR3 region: CASSRGQAMNTEAFF. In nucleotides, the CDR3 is TGCGCCAGCAGCCGAGGACAGGCCATGAACACTGAAGCTTTCTTT.

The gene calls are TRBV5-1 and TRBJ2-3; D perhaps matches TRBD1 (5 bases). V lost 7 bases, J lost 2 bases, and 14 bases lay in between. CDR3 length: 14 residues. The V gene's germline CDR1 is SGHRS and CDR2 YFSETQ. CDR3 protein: CASGPGWSTDTQYF. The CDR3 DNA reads TGCGCCAGCGGCCCAGGGTGGTCCACAGATACGCAGTATTTT.

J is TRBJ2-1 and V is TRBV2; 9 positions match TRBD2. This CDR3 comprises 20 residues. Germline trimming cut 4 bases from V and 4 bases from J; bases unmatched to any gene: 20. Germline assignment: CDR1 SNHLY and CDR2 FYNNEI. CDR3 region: CASSASGIRRLAGLYNEQFF. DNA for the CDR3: TGTGCCAGCAGTGCTTCGGGGATCCGTCGCCTAGCGGGATTATACAATGAGCAGTTCTTC.